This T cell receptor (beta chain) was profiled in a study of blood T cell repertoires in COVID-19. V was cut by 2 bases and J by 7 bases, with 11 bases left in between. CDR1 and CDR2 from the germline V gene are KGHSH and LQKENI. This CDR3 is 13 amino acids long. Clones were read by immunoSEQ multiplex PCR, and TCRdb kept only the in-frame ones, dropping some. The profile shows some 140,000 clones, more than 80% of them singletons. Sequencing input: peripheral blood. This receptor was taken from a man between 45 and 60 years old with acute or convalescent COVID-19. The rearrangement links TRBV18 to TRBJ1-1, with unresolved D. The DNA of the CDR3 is TGTGCCAGCTCACCAGAGGAGTACGGTGAAGCTTTCTTT. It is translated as CASSPEEYGEAFF.